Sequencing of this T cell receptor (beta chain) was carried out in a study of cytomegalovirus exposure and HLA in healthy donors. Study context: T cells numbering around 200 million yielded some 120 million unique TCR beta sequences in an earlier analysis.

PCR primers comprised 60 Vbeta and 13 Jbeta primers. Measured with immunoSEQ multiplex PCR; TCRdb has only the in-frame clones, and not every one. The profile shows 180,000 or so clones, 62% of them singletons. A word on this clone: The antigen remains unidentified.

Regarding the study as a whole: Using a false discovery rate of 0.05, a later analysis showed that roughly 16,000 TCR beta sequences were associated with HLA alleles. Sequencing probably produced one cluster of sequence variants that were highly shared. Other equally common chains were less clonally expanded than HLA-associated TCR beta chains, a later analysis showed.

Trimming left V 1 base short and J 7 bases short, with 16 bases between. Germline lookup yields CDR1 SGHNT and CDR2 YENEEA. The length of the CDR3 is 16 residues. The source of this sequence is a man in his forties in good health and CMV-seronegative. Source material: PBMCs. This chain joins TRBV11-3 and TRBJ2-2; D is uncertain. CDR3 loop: CASSLGFSVSGGELFF. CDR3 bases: TGTGCCAGCAGCTTAGGTTTTTCGGTTTCGGGCGGGGAGCTGTTTTTT.